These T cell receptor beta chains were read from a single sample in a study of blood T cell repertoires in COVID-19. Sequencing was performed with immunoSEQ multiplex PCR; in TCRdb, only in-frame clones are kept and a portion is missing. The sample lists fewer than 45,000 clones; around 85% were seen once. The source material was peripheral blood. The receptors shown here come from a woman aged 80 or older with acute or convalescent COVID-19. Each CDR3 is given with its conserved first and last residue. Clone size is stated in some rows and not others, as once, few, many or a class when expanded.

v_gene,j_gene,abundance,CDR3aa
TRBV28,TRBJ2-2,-,CASSLFGQGFPNTGELFF
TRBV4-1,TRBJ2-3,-,CASSQAPGQRTDTQYF
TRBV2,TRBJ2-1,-,CASSAGQREGHEQFF
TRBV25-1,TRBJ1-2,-,CASSAFSSAGDYGYTF
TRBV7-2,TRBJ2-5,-,CASTRTGTVQETQYF
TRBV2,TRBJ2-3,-,CASSLTGTVSTDTQYF
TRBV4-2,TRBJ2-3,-,CASSPYQASGVTDTQYF
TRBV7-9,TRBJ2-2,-,CASSLQQGGELFF
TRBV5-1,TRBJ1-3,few,CASSSTGGDTIYF
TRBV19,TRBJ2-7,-,CASTDRGNEQYF
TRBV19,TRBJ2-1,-,CASSRSRGGGNKPYNEQFF
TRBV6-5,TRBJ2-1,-,CAIARDRGYNEQFF
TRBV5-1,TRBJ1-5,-,CASSLAPRDSNQPQHF
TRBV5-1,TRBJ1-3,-,CASSLGVSGNTIYF
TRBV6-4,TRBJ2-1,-,CASSDSGRTNEQFF
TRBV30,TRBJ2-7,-,CAWRQNSGGPYEQYF
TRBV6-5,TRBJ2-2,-,CASGQTNTGELFF
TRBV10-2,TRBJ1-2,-,CASTQGQGSLGYGYTF
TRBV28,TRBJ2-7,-,CASSQGPSPYEQYF
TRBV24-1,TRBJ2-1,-,CATSDSGLYNEQFF
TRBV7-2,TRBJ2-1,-,CASSTTGSSYNEQFF
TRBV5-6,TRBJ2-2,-,CASSLDGTNTGELFF
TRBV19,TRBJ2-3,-,CASSRAGVTDTQYF
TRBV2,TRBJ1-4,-,CASSNGGPGEKLFF
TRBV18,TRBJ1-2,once,CASSPSTDYGYTF